Presented here are 19 T cell receptor beta chains from one specimen sequenced in a study of cytomegalovirus exposure and HLA in healthy donors (dated by TCRdb to about 2017). Library preparation used the immunoSEQ multiplex PCR assay. A mixture of 60 forward primers for TCR Vbeta segments and 13 reverse primers for TCR Jbeta segments was used in the multiplex PCR. TCRdb mirrors the immuneACCESS table, restricted to in-frame sequences. Some clones are absent from its copies; in checked studies, under half trace to an unresolved V gene, and the reason for the others is unknown. The sample table shows approximately 110,000 clones, and 74% are seen once. In total, the top ten clones hold roughly 2.7% of the sample. Sequencing was done on a sample of PBMCs. These receptors came from a man in his fifties in good health and CMV-seropositive.

The V gene is TRBV7-8, the J gene TRBJ2-7; D is possibly TRBD1 (8 bases). The germline V gene encodes CDR1 SGHVS and CDR2 FQNEAQ. The CDR3 is 16 residues long. Between the trimmed V and J ends, which lost 6 bases and 2 bases, there was a span of 20 bases. The CDR3 DNA reads TGTGCCAGCAGGATTGCAGGGGGCGCGGGAGCCTACGAGCAGTACTTC. Translation: CASRIAGGAGAYEQYF.

This clone was seen a few times. This sequence joins TRBV6-6 and TRBJ1-5; 8 nucleotides align to TRBD1. The CDR3 extends over 16 amino acids. V dropped 8 bases and J dropped 0; count of bases not matched to a gene: 9. The germline gives CDR1 MNHNY, CDR2 SVGAGI (reference sequence). Written as DNA, the CDR3 is TGTGCCAGCCTAGGGGGACAGGTGTCTAGCAATCAGCCCCAGCATTTT. Translating gives CASLGGQVSSNQPQHF.

The table lists this clone with a count of one. The genes are TRBV10-2 and TRBJ2-1; 7 bases align to TRBD2. The V gene end was trimmed by 4 bases and the J gene end by 0 bases; junction bases not matched to a gene: 6. The germline gives CDR1 WSHSY, CDR2 SAAADI. The CDR3 spans 16 residues. The CDR3 DNA is TGCGCCAGCAGTGTCCAAGCGGGGAGCTCCTACAATGAGCAGTTCTTC. Its protein product is CASSVQAGSSYNEQFF.

CDR3 bases: TGCGCCAGCTCTCTGCGGGACAGTCTCACCGGGGAGCTGTTTTTT. The encoded protein is CASSLRDSLTGELFF. V is TRBV23-1 and J is TRBJ2-2; D perhaps matches TRBD1 (7 bases). TRBV23-1 is labeled an ORF, and its function is uncertain. This CDR3 is 15 amino acids long. With 8 bases removed from V and 4 bases from J, the gap between germline ends came to 17 bases.

The chain joins TRBV9 to TRBJ2-2; D unclear. V was shortened by 1 base and J by 3 bases, with 7 bases between the two germline ends. The germline CDR1 and CDR2 sequences are SGDLS and YYNGEE. This CDR3 is built from 14 residues. The CDR3 region is CASSVWQYTGELFF. The CDR3 DNA sequence: TGTGCCAGCAGCGTATGGCAGTACACCGGGGAGCTGTTTTTT.

This clone occurred a few times. Written as DNA, the CDR3 is TGTGCCAGCAGAGAGGGCTTGAACACTGAAGCTTTCTTT. It yields the protein CASREGLNTEAFF. The chain carries TRBV2 and TRBJ1-1; D is unclear. V was pared by 6 bases and J by 0 bases, with 8 bases between. This CDR3 comprises 13 residues. Germline V gene sequence: CDR1 SNHLY, CDR2 FYNNEI.

This sequence joins TRBV18 and TRBJ2-1, with D possibly being TRBD1 (5 bases). Trimming stripped 5 bases from V and 10 bases from J, with 12 bases between. Germline CDR1 reads KGHSH; CDR2 reads LQKENI. The CDR3 covers 12 residues. CDR3 loop: CASSSRDGEQFF. CDR3 coding DNA: TGTGCCAGCTCATCCAGGGATGGGGAGCAGTTCTTC.

This clone showed up just a few times. In nucleotides, the CDR3 is TGTGCCAGCAGTTACTCGAGGAGAGGCACTGAAGCTTTCTTT. Amino acids: CASSYSRRGTEAFF. The chain links TRBV6-6 to TRBJ1-1; D unresolved. Germline assignment: CDR1 MNHNY and CDR2 SVGAGI (reference sequence). The CDR3 sequence is 14 residues long. Deletions cut 0 bases from V and 4 bases from J, with 9 bases between.

The chain employs TRBV5-1 and TRBJ2-1, with D perhaps matching TRBD1 (6 bases). Trimming shortened V by 4 bases and J by 7 bases, and 15 bases separated the two germline ends. CDR3 length: 14 residues. Germline loops: CDR1 SGHRS, CDR2 YFSETQ. The CDR3 is CASSRGTAPNEQFF. The CDR3 nucleotides read TGCGCCAGCAGCAGGGGGACGGCCCCTAATGAGCAGTTCTTC.

The chain carries TRBV19 and TRBJ1-2, with D hard to call. Trimming took 0 bases from V and 3 from J, leaving 14 bases between them. From germline, CDR1 is LNHDA and CDR2 SQIVND (reference sequence). This CDR3 region has 16 residues. Here the CDR3 reads CASSIDHQVTYYGYTF. In nucleotides, the CDR3 is TGTGCCAGTAGTATAGATCACCAGGTTACTTACTATGGCTACACCTTC.

The chain couples TRBV30 to TRBJ2-1, with 10 bases identical to TRBD2. J lost 6 bases, V lost 3 bases, and 5 bases had no gene match. The germline V gene encodes CDR1 GTSNPN and CDR2 SVGIG (reference sequence). This CDR3 has 14 residues. Written as DNA, the CDR3 is TGTGCCTGGAGCCGACTAGCGGGCAGCAATGAGCAGTTCTTC. It encodes CAWSRLAGSNEQFF.

The chain carries TRBV19 and TRBJ1-5; TRBD1 might be the D (5 bases). This CDR3 is built from 15 residues. With 5 bases removed from V and 0 bases from J, the gap between germline ends came to 11 bases. Germline-derived CDR1 and CDR2 are LNHDA and SQIVND (reference sequence). CDR3: CASSPRTYSNQPQHF. The CDR3, as DNA: TGTGCCAGTAGTCCCCGGACATATAGCAATCAGCCCCAGCATTTT.

This clone appeared once. The chain is built from TRBV9 and TRBJ2-1, with D possibly being TRBD2 (6 bases). With 4 bases removed from V and 3 bases from J, the gap between germline ends came to 17 bases. The CDR3 is 16 residues long. From germline, CDR1 is SGDLS and CDR2 YYNGEE. The CDR3 is CASSPWVGGIYNEQFF. The DNA for the CDR3 is TGTGCCAGCAGCCCATGGGTGGGCGGGATCTACAATGAGCAGTTCTTC.

This clone was found a few times. The chain joins TRBV2 to TRBJ2-5; TRBD1 might be the D (5 bases). Germline CDR1 is SNHLY and CDR2 is FYNNEI. The V end lost 7 bases, the J end lost 2 bases, and 17 bases lay between the germline ends. The CDR3 covers 15 residues. The DNA for the CDR3 is TGTGCCAGCAATCGAGACAGATTGTTACAAGAGACCCAGTACTTC. This gives the protein CASNRDRLLQETQYF.

V is TRBV9 and J is TRBJ2-3; possibly TRBD2 for D (6 bases). Germline V gene lookup returns CDR1 SGDLS and CDR2 YYNGEE. CDR3 size: 13 residues. V lost 0 bases, J lost 6 bases, and 8 bases lay in between. The CDR3 bases are TGTGCCAGCAGCGTAGGGCTAGCGGATACGCAGTATTTT. This translates into CASSVGLADTQYF.

V gene TRBV5-4 combines with J gene TRBJ1-1; TRBD1 aligns across 9 bases. CDR1 is SGHNT and CDR2 is YYREEE in the germline V gene (reference sequence). After removal of 2 bases from V and 1 base from J, the junction contained 3 bases not matched to a gene. The CDR3 runs to 15 residues. CDR3 coding DNA: TGTGCCAGCAGCTTTCTGGACAGGGGGAACACTGAAGCTTTCTTT. It specifies CASSFLDRGNTEAFF.

This clone was detected once. This rearrangement joins TRBV15 to TRBJ1-4; no reliable D call. CDR3 length: 17 amino acids. V gave up 1 base and J gave up 2 bases, with 14 bases separating them. Germline-derived CDR1 and CDR2 are LNHNV and YYDKDF (reference sequence). The CDR3 DNA reads TGTGCCACCAGCAGAGGGTCTGTTCGGTTGACTAATGAAAAACTGTTTTTT. Translating gives CATSRGSVRLTNEKLFF.

Only one count was recorded for this clone. The V gene is TRBV5-4, the J gene TRBJ1-1, with 7 nucleotides matching TRBD1. The CDR3 length is 16 residues. Trimming took 5 bases from V and 1 from J; bases not matched to a gene: 11. The germline V gene has CDR1 SGHNT and CDR2 YYREEE (reference sequence). CDR3 sequence reads: CASSPAIQGRNTEAFF. In DNA form, the CDR3 reads TGTGCCAGCAGTCCTGCCATACAGGGGAGGAACACTGAAGCTTTCTTT.

DNA for the CDR3: TGTGCCAGCAGCCAGGCGACTAGCGGGTACTACAATGAGCAGTTCTTC. It encodes CASSQATSGYYNEQFF. The chain combines TRBV4-2 with TRBJ2-1, with 10 bases that match TRBD2. The ends lost 3 bases at V and 3 bases at J; junction bases unmatched: 5. The CDR3 runs 16 residues. In germline, CDR1 is LGHNA, CDR2 YNFKEQ.